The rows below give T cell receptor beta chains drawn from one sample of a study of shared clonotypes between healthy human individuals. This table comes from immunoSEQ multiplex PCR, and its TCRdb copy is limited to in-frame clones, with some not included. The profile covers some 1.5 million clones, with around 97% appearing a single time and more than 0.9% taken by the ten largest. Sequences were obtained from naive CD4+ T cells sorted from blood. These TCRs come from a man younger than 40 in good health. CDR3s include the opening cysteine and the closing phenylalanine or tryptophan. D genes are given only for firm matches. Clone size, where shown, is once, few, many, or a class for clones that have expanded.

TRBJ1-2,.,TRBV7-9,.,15,TGTGCCAGCAGCTTAGGGCAGGGAGAAATGGGGGGCTACACCTTC,CASSLGQGEMGGYTF
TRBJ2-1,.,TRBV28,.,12,TGTGCCAGCAGTTCCGGACTCGTAGGAGAGTTCTTC,CASSSGLVGEFF
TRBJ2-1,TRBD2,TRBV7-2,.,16,TGTGCCAGCAGCTTAGTTCGGAGGGAGGGATACAATGAGCAGTTCTTC,CASSLVRREGYNEQFF
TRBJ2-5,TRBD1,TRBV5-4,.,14,TGTGCCAGCAGCCTGGCAGGGGGCCGGGAGACCCAGTACTTC,CASSLAGGRETQYF
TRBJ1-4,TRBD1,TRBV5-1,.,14,TGCGCCAGCAGCCCTGGACAGGTTCGGGAAAAACTGTTTTTT,CASSPGQVREKLFF
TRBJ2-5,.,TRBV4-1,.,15,TGCGCCAGCAGCCGAGGGGCGGATCACGGGGAGACCCAGTACTTC,CASSRGADHGETQYF
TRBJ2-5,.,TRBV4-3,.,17,TGCGCCAGCAGCCGAGACACGCCGGGCGCCCTTCAAGAGACCCAGTACTTC,CASSRDTPGALQETQYF
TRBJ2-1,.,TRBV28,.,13,TGTGCCAGCAGTTTATCGAGGGGTAGGGAGCAGTTCTTC,CASSLSRGREQFF
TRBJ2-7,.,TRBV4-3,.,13,TGCGCCAGCAGCCAACGGGAAGGATACGAGCAGTACTTC,CASSQREGYEQYF
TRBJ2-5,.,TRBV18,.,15,TGTGCCAGCTCACCTGGAACAGGGTTCGTTGAGACCCAGTACTTC,CASSPGTGFVETQYF
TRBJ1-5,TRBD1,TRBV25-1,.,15,TGTGCCAGCAGTAAAACAGGGGGCGGCAATCAGCCCCAGCATTTT,CASSKTGGGNQPQHF
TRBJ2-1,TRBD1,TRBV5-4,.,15,TGTGCCAGCAGCACCGGGACAGGCTCCTACAATGAGCAGTTCTTC,CASSTGTGSYNEQFF
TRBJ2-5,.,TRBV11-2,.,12,TGTGCCAGCAGCTTCCCCCGGGAGACCCAGTACTTC,CASSFPRETQYF
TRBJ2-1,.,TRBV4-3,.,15,TGCGCCAGCAGCCCTGAACAAGCTCTAGCGTATGAGCAGTTCTTC,CASSPEQALAYEQFF
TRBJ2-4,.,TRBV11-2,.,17,TGTGCCAGCAGCGTCCCCGCAGTCCAGGGCGGTCTTCACATTCAGTACTTC,CASSVPAVQGGLHIQYF
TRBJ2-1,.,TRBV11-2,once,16,TGTGCCAGCAGCTTAGATCCAGCGATCGCTTACGGTGGGCAGTTCTTC,CASSLDPAIAYGGQFF
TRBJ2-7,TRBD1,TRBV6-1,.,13,TGTGCCAGCAGTGTACTACAGGGGAACGAGCAGTACTTC,CASSVLQGNEQYF
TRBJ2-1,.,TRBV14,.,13,TGTGCCAGCAGAAAGTTAGGGTACAATGAGCAGTTCTTC,CASRKLGYNEQFF
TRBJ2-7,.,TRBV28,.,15,TGTGCCAGCAGTTTGGGTGGGATCTTTCGGAACGAGCAGTACTTC,CASSLGGIFRNEQYF
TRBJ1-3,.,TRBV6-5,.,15,TGTGCCAGCAGTTACTCCGGGACCTCTGGAAACACCATATATTTT,CASSYSGTSGNTIYF
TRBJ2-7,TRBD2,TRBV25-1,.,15,TGTGCCAGCAGTCCCCTAGCGGGGTACTCCTACGAGCAGTACTTC,CASSPLAGYSYEQYF
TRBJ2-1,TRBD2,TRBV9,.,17,TGTGCCAGCAGTCTTTTACCACTAGCGGGATGGTACAATGAGCAGTTCTTC,CASSLLPLAGWYNEQFF
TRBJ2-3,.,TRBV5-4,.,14,TGTGCCAGCAGCCCGGACTCTAGCACAGATACGCAGTATTTT,CASSPDSSTDTQYF
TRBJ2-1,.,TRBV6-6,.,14,TGTGCCAGCAGTTACTCCGGGGGACGCGGTGAGCAGTTCTTC,CASSYSGGRGEQFF
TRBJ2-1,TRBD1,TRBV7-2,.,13,TGTGCCAGCAGCTCCCGGACAGGGGCTGAGCAGTTCTTC,CASSSRTGAEQFF
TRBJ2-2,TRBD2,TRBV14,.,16,TGTGCCAGCAGCCAAGGTCTAGCGGGTAACACCGGGGAGCTGTTTTTT,CASSQGLAGNTGELFF
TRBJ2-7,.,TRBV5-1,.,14,TGCGCCAGCAGCCCCCTCCCCGGGCTCTACGAGCAGTACTTC,CASSPLPGLYEQYF
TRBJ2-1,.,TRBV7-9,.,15,TGTGCCAGCAGCCTACGAGGGGCCACCGGCAATGAGCAGTTCTTC,CASSLRGATGNEQFF
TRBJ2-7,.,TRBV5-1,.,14,TGCGCCAGCAGCATTGCGGGACTCTATTACGAGCAGTACTTC,CASSIAGLYYEQYF
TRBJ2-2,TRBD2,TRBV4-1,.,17,TGCGCCAGCAGCCAAGGGGCTAGCGGGAGTCTCACCGGGGAGCTGTTTTTT,CASSQGASGSLTGELFF
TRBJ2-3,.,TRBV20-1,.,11,TGCAGTGCAGGGGCGGCAGATACGCAGTATTTT,CSAGAADTQYF
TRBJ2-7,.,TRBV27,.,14,TGTGCCAGCAGTTTAATACCCCCCGGGGGAGAGCAGTACTTC,CASSLIPPGGEQYF
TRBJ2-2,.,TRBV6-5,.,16,TGTGCCAGCAGTTACTTCAAGTTTGGGGCGACCGGGGAGCTGTTTTTT,CASSYFKFGATGELFF